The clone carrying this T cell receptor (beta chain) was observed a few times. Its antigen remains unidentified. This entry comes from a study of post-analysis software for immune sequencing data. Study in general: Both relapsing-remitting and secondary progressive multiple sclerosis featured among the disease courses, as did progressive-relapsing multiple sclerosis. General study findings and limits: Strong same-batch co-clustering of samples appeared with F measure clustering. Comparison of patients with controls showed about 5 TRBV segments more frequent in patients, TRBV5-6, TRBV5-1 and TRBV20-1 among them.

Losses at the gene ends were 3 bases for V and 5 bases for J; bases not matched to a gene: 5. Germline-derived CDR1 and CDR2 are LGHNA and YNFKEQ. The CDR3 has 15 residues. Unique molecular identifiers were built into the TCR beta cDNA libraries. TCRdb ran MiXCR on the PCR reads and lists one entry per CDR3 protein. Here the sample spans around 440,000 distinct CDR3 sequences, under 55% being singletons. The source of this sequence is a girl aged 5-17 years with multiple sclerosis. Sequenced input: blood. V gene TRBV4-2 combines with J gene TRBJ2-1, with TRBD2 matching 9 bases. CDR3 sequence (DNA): TGTGCCAGCAGCCAGGTAGCTAGCGGGAACAATGAGCAGTTCTTC. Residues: CASSQVASGNNEQFF.